This T cell receptor beta chain was documented in a study of regulatory T cells in long-lasting Graves disease. The CDR3 is 15 amino acids. With V trimmed by 5 bases and J by 5 bases, 10 bases remained unmatched. This clonotype was recorded many times. Assembly of TCR beta libraries relied on iRepertoire HTBI primers together with Arm-PCR of CDR3 regions. MiXCR, applied by TCRdb to the multiplex PCR reads, yields one record per CDR3 protein. Of roughly 260,000 distinct CDR3 sequences listed, approximately 18% are singletons. Stated time point: newly diagnosed GD, antithyroid drugs for less than 3 months. Researchers made the TCR library from RNA that was extracted from PBMCs. The sample was also linked to a second study, of T cells in Graves' hyperthyroidism and ophthalmopathy. Per that study: Used for diagnoses were clinical symptoms, serum thyroxine and TRAb, thyroid ultrasound and orbital computed tomography.

The source is a woman aged 30 to 39 with Graves disease. Material: peripheral blood mononuclear cells (PBMCs), obtained at new diagnosis, from a patient treated with antithyroid drugs. The chain carries TRBV12-3 or TRBV12-4 and TRBJ2-5, with TRBD1 matching 8 bases. CDR3 amino acids: CASSQRQGLGETQYF. CDR3 bases: TGTGCCAGCAGTCAACGACAGGGGTTGGGTGAGACCCAGTACTTC.